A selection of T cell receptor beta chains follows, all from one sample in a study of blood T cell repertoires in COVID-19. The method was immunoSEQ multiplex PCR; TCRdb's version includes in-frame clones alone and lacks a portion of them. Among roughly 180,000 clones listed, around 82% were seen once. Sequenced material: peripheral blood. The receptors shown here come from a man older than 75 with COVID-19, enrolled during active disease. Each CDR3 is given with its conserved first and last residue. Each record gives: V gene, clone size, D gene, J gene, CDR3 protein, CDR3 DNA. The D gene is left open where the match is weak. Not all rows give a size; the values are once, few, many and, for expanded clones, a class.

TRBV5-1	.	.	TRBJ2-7	CASRADGYEQYF	TGCGCCAGCAGAGCTGACGGGTACGAGCAGTACTTC
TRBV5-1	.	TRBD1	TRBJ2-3	CASSPGTGDADTQYF	TGCGCCAGCAGCCCCGGGACAGGGGACGCAGATACGCAGTATTTT
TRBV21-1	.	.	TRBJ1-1	CASGTASGGTGTEAFF	TGTGCCAGCGGCACCGCATCGGGAGGGACGGGGACTGAAGCTTTCTTT
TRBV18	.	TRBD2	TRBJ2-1	CASSPPLLASGYNEQFF	TGTGCCAGCTCACCACCGCTGTTGGCTAGCGGATACAATGAGCAGTTCTTC
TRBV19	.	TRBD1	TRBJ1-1	CASSIPRTGGTEAFF	TGTGCCAGTAGTATCCCACGTACAGGGGGCACTGAAGCTTTCTTT
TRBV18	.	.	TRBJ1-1	CASSPVTANTEAFF	TGTGCCAGCTCACCGGTGACAGCGAACACTGAAGCTTTCTTT
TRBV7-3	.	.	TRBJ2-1	CASSPTGKRYNEQFF	TGTGCCAGCAGCCCCACCGGGAAGAGGTACAATGAGCAGTTCTTC
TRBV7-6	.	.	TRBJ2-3	CASSLARQRYTDTQYF	TGTGCCAGCAGCTTAGCGCGACAGAGATACACAGATACGCAGTATTTT
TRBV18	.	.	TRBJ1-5	CASSPREVDNQPQHF	TGTGCCAGCTCACCCAGGGAGGTGGATAATCAGCCCCAGCATTTT
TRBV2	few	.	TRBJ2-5	CASSEVRGQETQYF	TGTGCCAGCAGTGAAGTCAGGGGCCAAGAGACCCAGTACTTC
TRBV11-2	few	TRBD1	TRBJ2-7	CASSLRGTGSYEQYF	TGTGCCAGCAGCTTAAGGGGGACAGGGTCCTACGAGCAGTACTTC
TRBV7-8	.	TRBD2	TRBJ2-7	CASSLDTGTRYEQYF	TGTGCCAGCAGCTTAGACACCGGGACTAGATACGAGCAGTACTTC
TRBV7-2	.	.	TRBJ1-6	CASSLRRIYNSPLHF	TGTGCCAGCAGCTTACGCAGGATCTACAATTCACCCCTCCACTTT
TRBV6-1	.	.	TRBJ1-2	CASSELAVYGYTF	TGTGCCAGCAGTGAGTTGGCGGTCTATGGCTACACCTTC
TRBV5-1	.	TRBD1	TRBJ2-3	CASSLAQGAGDTQYF	TGCGCCAGCAGCTTGGCCCAGGGGGCAGGAGATACGCAGTATTTT
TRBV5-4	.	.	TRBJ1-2	CASSEDSVYGYTF	TGTGCCAGCAGCGAGGACAGCGTCTATGGCTACACCTTC
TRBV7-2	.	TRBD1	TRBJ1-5	CASSSQTGNSNQPQHF	TGTGCCAGCAGCTCTCAGACAGGGAATAGCAATCAGCCCCAGCATTTT
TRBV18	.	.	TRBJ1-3	CASSQPGHSYGNTIYF	TGTGCCAGCTCACAACCGGGACACAGCTATGGAAACACCATATATTTT
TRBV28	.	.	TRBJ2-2	CASSSLQINTGELFF	TGTGCCAGCAGTTCCTTACAGATTAACACCGGGGAGCTGTTTTTT
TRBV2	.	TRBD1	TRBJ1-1	CAKAPPQGTTEAFF	TGTGCCAAAGCCCCCCCACAGGGGACCACTGAAGCTTTCTTT
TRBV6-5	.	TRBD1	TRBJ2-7	CASSRQGTTSEQYF	TGTGCCAGCAGTCGACAGGGAACCACCTCCGAGCAGTACTTC
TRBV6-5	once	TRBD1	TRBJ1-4	CAHSGQNRGGEKLFF	TGTGCCCACTCGGGGCAAAACAGGGGTGGCGAAAAACTGTTTTTT
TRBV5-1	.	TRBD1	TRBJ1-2	CASSEGQGDGYTF	TGCGCCAGCAGCGAGGGCCAGGGGGATGGCTACACCTTC
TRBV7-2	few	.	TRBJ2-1	CASSLGWGGEQFF	TGTGCCAGCAGCTTAGGCTGGGGAGGTGAGCAGTTCTTC
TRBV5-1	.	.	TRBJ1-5	CASSLVPPGSNQPQHF	TGCGCCAGCAGCTTGGTCCCCCCGGGAAGCAATCAGCCCCAGCATTTT
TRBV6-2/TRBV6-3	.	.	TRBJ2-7	CASSYHRDFSGFMYEQYF	TGTGCCAGCAGTTACCACCGGGACTTTTCGGGCTTTATGTACGAGCAGTACTTC
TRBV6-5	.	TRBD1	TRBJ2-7	CASSQDRGHEQYF	TGTGCCAGCAGTCAGGACAGGGGGCACGAGCAGTACTTC
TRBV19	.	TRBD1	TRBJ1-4	CASSIRDRTNEKLFF	TGTGCCAGTAGTATCCGGGACAGAACTAATGAAAAACTGTTTTTT
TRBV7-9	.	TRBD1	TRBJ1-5	CASSSDRWDQPQHF	TGTGCCAGCAGCTCGGACAGGTGGGATCAGCCCCAGCATTTT
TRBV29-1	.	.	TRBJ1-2	CSAQGSHGYTF	TGCAGCGCGCAGGGGTCCCATGGCTACACCTTC
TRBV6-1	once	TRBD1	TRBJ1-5	CASSDRTGELQPQHF	TGTGCCAGCAGTGACCGGACAGGGGAACTTCAGCCCCAGCATTTT
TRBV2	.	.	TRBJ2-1	CASSLDIYNEQFF	TGTGCCAGCAGTCTCGACATATACAATGAGCAGTTCTTC
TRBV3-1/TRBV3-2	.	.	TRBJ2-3	CASSSGVTDTQYF	TGTGCCAGCAGCTCCGGGGTCACAGATACGCAGTATTTT
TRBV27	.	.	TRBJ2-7	CASSWRFYEQYF	TGTGCCAGCAGTTGGAGGTTCTACGAGCAGTACTTC
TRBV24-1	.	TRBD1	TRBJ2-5	CATSDPRTGGEETQYF	TGTGCCACCAGTGATCCCCGGACAGGGGGCGAAGAGACCCAGTACTTC
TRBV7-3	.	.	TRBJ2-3	CASSLLGQTDTQYF	TGTGCCAGCAGCTTATTGGGGCAAACAGATACGCAGTATTTT
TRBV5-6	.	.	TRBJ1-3	CASSLGPLSGNTIYF	TGTGCCAGCAGCTTGGGGCCTCTCTCTGGAAACACCATATATTTT